Given below is one T cell receptor beta chain in context. The antigen is not known. The same CDR3 arises from other DNA sequences in this sample as well. These data come from a study of shared clonotypes between healthy human individuals. Points from the study as a whole: Among donors, the sharing of clonotypes was expected to be influenced by sequencing depth. The sole specimen, blood, was sampled, and tissue repertoires likely differ.

The CDR3 consists of 14 residues. The germline V and J ends were trimmed by 0 bases and 1 base, with 5 bases remaining between them. Germline values: CDR1 KGHSH, CDR2 LQKENI. The assay was carried out at the deep level. An approximately 200 ng quantity of DNA, 30,000 to 35,000 T cell genomes, went into the sorted-subset replicate PCRs. Repertoires were generated with immunoSEQ multiplex PCR, while TCRdb's copy carries only in-frame clones and drops some. Found here are some 2,000,000 clones, over 85% of them singletons; the top ten hold roughly 0.13%. The sequence was obtained from a man younger than 35 in good health. Specimen: naive CD4+ T cells sorted from blood. Documented subset: CD45RA+ positively selected. The J gene is TRBJ2-3, the V gene TRBV18; D is uncertain. The CDR3 DNA sequence: TGTGCCAGCTCACCACCCCCAGGCACAGATACGCAGTATTTT. The encoded protein is CASSPPPGTDTQYF. The variable domain in full, completed from reference TRBV18 and TRBJ2-3, reads NAGVMQNPRHLVRRRGQEARLRCSPMKGHSHVYWYRQLPEEGLKFMVYLQKENIIDESGMPKERFSAEFPKEGPSILRIQQVVRGDSAAYFCASSPPPGTDTQYFGPGTRLTVL.